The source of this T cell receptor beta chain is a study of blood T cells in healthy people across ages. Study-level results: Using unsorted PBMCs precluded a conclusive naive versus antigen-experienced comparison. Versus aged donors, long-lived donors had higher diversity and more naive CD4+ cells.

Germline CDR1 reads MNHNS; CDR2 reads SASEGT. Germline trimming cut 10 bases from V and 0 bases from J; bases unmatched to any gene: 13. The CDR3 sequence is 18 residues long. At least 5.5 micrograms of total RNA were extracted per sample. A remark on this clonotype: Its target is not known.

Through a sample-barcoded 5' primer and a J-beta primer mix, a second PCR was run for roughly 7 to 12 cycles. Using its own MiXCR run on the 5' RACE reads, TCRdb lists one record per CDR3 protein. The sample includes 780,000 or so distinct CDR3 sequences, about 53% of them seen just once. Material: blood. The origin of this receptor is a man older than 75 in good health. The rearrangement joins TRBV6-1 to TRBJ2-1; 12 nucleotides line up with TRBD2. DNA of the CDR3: TGTGCCACCGCCGGGACTAGCGGGCCCCAGAGCTCCTACAATGAGCAGTTCTTC. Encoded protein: CATAGTSGPQSSYNEQFF.